Listed below are T cell receptor beta chains from one sample, sequenced in a study of blood T cell repertoires in COVID-19. Assay: immunoSEQ multiplex PCR; the TCRdb copy retains only in-frame clones and omits some. This sample has around 110,000 clones; approximately 85% occur once, and the top ten carry 7.9%. Sequenced input: peripheral blood. These receptors were obtained from a man in his 70s with acute or convalescent COVID-19. The CDR3 runs from the conserved cysteine through the conserved F or W. Each record gives: D gene, CDR3 length, J gene, V gene, clone size, CDR3 protein, CDR3 DNA. The D gene is left open where the match is weak. Rows may omit the clone size; those that give it use once, few, many or a size class.

D gene: .; CDR3 length: 12; J gene: TRBJ1-3; V gene: TRBV6-5; clone size: .; CDR3 protein: CATQGSGNTIYF; CDR3 DNA: TGTGCCACACAGGGCTCTGGAAACACCATATATTTT
D gene: .; CDR3 length: 19; J gene: TRBJ1-3; V gene: TRBV14; clone size: .; CDR3 protein: CASSQDFGLSDPSGNTIYF; CDR3 DNA: TGTGCCAGCAGCCAAGATTTCGGGTTGTCAGACCCCTCTGGAAACACCATATATTTT
D gene: TRBD1; CDR3 length: 14; J gene: TRBJ1-1; V gene: TRBV3-1/TRBV3-2; clone size: .; CDR3 protein: CASSSRDRDEEAFF; CDR3 DNA: TGTGCCAGCAGCTCCCGAGACAGGGACGAAGAAGCTTTCTTT
D gene: TRBD2; CDR3 length: 16; J gene: TRBJ2-1; V gene: TRBV4-2; clone size: .; CDR3 protein: CASSQDHSGGANEQFF; CDR3 DNA: TGTGCCAGCAGCCAAGATCATTCCGGGGGGGCGAATGAGCAGTTCTTC
D gene: .; CDR3 length: 15; J gene: TRBJ2-3; V gene: TRBV28; clone size: .; CDR3 protein: CASSLKGGWGDTQYF; CDR3 DNA: TGTGCCAGCAGTTTGAAAGGGGGATGGGGGGATACGCAGTATTTT
D gene: .; CDR3 length: 13; J gene: TRBJ1-1; V gene: TRBV2; clone size: .; CDR3 protein: CASAGQFNTEAFF; CDR3 DNA: TGTGCCAGCGCCGGACAGTTCAACACTGAAGCTTTCTTT
D gene: .; CDR3 length: 14; J gene: TRBJ2-7; V gene: TRBV14; clone size: .; CDR3 protein: CASSPGGIAYEQYF; CDR3 DNA: TGTGCCAGCAGCCCAGGGGGGATCGCCTACGAGCAGTACTTC
D gene: TRBD1; CDR3 length: 14; J gene: TRBJ2-5; V gene: TRBV5-1; clone size: .; CDR3 protein: CASSKTGAQETQYF; CDR3 DNA: TGCGCCAGCAGCAAGACAGGGGCCCAAGAGACCCAGTACTTC
D gene: TRBD2; CDR3 length: 17; J gene: TRBJ2-5; V gene: TRBV5-1; clone size: .; CDR3 protein: CASSSGLAGGRWETQYF; CDR3 DNA: TGCGCCAGCAGCTCGGGACTAGCGGGAGGGCGATGGGAGACCCAGTACTTC
D gene: .; CDR3 length: 14; J gene: TRBJ1-5; V gene: TRBV7-9; clone size: .; CDR3 protein: CASSLVSSNQPQHF; CDR3 DNA: TGTGCCAGCAGCTTAGTTAGTAGCAATCAGCCCCAGCATTTT
D gene: TRBD1; CDR3 length: 19; J gene: TRBJ2-6; V gene: TRBV7-3; clone size: .; CDR3 protein: CASSLRGPGQSSGANVLTF; CDR3 DNA: TGTGCCAGCAGCTTAAGGGGACCGGGACAGAGCTCTGGGGCCAACGTCCTGACTTTC
D gene: TRBD1; CDR3 length: 16; J gene: TRBJ2-3; V gene: TRBV24-1; clone size: .; CDR3 protein: CATSDLAGRDRDTQYF; CDR3 DNA: TGTGCCACCAGTGACCTTGCCGGCAGGGACAGAGATACGCAGTATTTT
D gene: .; CDR3 length: 14; J gene: TRBJ1-4; V gene: TRBV5-6; clone size: .; CDR3 protein: CASSFQAINEKLFF; CDR3 DNA: TGTGCCAGCAGCTTCCAGGCCATTAATGAAAAACTGTTTTTT
D gene: TRBD1; CDR3 length: 15; J gene: TRBJ1-4; V gene: TRBV9; clone size: .; CDR3 protein: CASSKRQGGNEKLFF; CDR3 DNA: TGTGCCAGCAGCAAACGACAGGGGGGTAATGAAAAACTGTTTTTT
D gene: .; CDR3 length: 12; J gene: TRBJ2-7; V gene: TRBV5-6; clone size: once; CDR3 protein: CASSSSPYEQYF; CDR3 DNA: TGTGCCAGCAGCTCAAGCCCCTACGAGCAGTACTTC
D gene: TRBD1; CDR3 length: 14; J gene: TRBJ1-2; V gene: TRBV28; clone size: few; CDR3 protein: CASSLTGGNYGYTF; CDR3 DNA: TGTGCCAGCAGCTTGACAGGGGGGAACTATGGCTACACCTTC
D gene: TRBD2; CDR3 length: 16; J gene: TRBJ2-5; V gene: TRBV16; clone size: .; CDR3 protein: CASSQLGTSGNRPQYF; CDR3 DNA: TGTGCCAGCAGCCAACTCGGGACTAGCGGCAATCGACCCCAGTACTTC
D gene: .; CDR3 length: 17; J gene: TRBJ2-6; V gene: TRBV19; clone size: .; CDR3 protein: CASRVAWGLTGANVLTF; CDR3 DNA: TGTGCCTCCCGTGTAGCCTGGGGGCTCACTGGGGCCAACGTCCTGACTTTC
D gene: .; CDR3 length: 14; J gene: TRBJ2-2; V gene: TRBV18; clone size: .; CDR3 protein: CASSPGQRAGELFF; CDR3 DNA: TGTGCCAGCTCACCTGGTCAGCGGGCCGGGGAGCTGTTTTTT
D gene: .; CDR3 length: 15; J gene: TRBJ2-7; V gene: TRBV19; clone size: once; CDR3 protein: CASSMIYQGSYEQYF; CDR3 DNA: TGTGCCAGTAGTATGATTTATCAGGGGTCCTACGAGCAGTACTTC
D gene: .; CDR3 length: 15; J gene: TRBJ1-1; V gene: TRBV28; clone size: .; CDR3 protein: CASRFSGRLNTEAFF; CDR3 DNA: TGTGCCAGCAGGTTCTCGGGGAGATTGAACACTGAAGCTTTCTTT
D gene: .; CDR3 length: 11; J gene: TRBJ1-2; V gene: TRBV28; clone size: once; CDR3 protein: CASSRGLPVTF; CDR3 DNA: TGTGCCAGCAGCCGCGGACTGCCAGTCACCTTC
D gene: TRBD1; CDR3 length: 15; J gene: TRBJ2-3; V gene: TRBV28; clone size: .; CDR3 protein: CASRTGQGPWDTQYF; CDR3 DNA: TGTGCCAGCAGGACGGGACAGGGGCCGTGGGATACGCAGTATTTT
D gene: .; CDR3 length: 15; J gene: TRBJ2-2; V gene: TRBV7-8; clone size: .; CDR3 protein: CASSLGGGLPGELFF; CDR3 DNA: TGTGCCAGCAGCTTAGGAGGTGGCCTGCCTGGGGAGCTGTTTTTT
D gene: .; CDR3 length: 15; J gene: TRBJ1-1; V gene: TRBV18; clone size: .; CDR3 protein: CASSPPSGAGTEAFF; CDR3 DNA: TGTGCCAGCTCACCACCGAGTGGCGCGGGCACTGAAGCTTTCTTT
D gene: .; CDR3 length: 11; J gene: TRBJ2-7; V gene: TRBV28; clone size: .; CDR3 protein: CASSSIYEQYF; CDR3 DNA: TGTGCCAGCAGTTCCATCTACGAGCAGTACTTC
D gene: .; CDR3 length: 15; J gene: TRBJ1-4; V gene: TRBV5-6; clone size: .; CDR3 protein: CASSYGHSKVEKLFF; CDR3 DNA: TGTGCCAGCAGCTACGGACACTCTAAAGTAGAAAAACTGTTTTTT
D gene: TRBD2; CDR3 length: 16; J gene: TRBJ2-1; V gene: TRBV27; clone size: .; CDR3 protein: CASSLDSGFSYNEQFF; CDR3 DNA: TGTGCCAGCAGTTTAGATAGCGGGTTCTCCTACAATGAGCAGTTCTTC
D gene: TRBD1; CDR3 length: 15; J gene: TRBJ1-2; V gene: TRBV19; clone size: .; CDR3 protein: CASSMGGTGGDGYTF; CDR3 DNA: TGTGCCAGTAGTATGGGGGGCACAGGGGGTGATGGCTACACCTTC
D gene: TRBD1; CDR3 length: 14; J gene: TRBJ2-7; V gene: TRBV2; clone size: .; CDR3 protein: CASATGAATYEQYF; CDR3 DNA: TGTGCCAGCGCCACAGGGGCCGCGACCTACGAGCAGTACTTC
D gene: .; CDR3 length: 14; J gene: TRBJ2-7; V gene: TRBV7-2; clone size: .; CDR3 protein: CASSLARQTYEQYF; CDR3 DNA: TGTGCCAGCAGCTTAGCGCGGCAGACCTACGAGCAGTACTTC
D gene: .; CDR3 length: 13; J gene: TRBJ2-7; V gene: TRBV6-5; clone size: few; CDR3 protein: CASISQVSYEQYF; CDR3 DNA: TGTGCCAGCATCTCACAGGTTTCCTACGAGCAGTACTTC
D gene: TRBD1; CDR3 length: 14; J gene: TRBJ1-1; V gene: TRBV10-3; clone size: once; CDR3 protein: CATDGQGLGTEAFF; CDR3 DNA: TGTGCCACCGACGGACAGGGCTTGGGCACTGAAGCTTTCTTT
D gene: .; CDR3 length: 14; J gene: TRBJ2-1; V gene: TRBV5-1; clone size: .; CDR3 protein: CASAGGSSYNEQFF; CDR3 DNA: TGCGCCAGCGCCGGGGGTTCCTCCTACAATGAGCAGTTCTTC
D gene: TRBD1; CDR3 length: 14; J gene: TRBJ1-1; V gene: TRBV7-9; clone size: .; CDR3 protein: CASSLWTGVTEAFF; CDR3 DNA: TGTGCCAGCAGCTTATGGACAGGGGTTACTGAAGCTTTCTTT
D gene: TRBD1; CDR3 length: 16; J gene: TRBJ1-1; V gene: TRBV2; clone size: .; CDR3 protein: CASIRVQDRGHTEAFF; CDR3 DNA: TGTGCCAGCATACGGGTGCAGGACAGGGGGCACACTGAAGCTTTCTTT
D gene: TRBD2; CDR3 length: 17; J gene: TRBJ2-2; V gene: TRBV6-6; clone size: .; CDR3 protein: CASGRLAGAQNTGELFF; CDR3 DNA: TGTGCCAGCGGTCGACTAGCGGGGGCCCAGAACACCGGGGAGCTGTTTTTT
D gene: TRBD1; CDR3 length: 16; J gene: TRBJ1-2; V gene: TRBV5-4; clone size: .; CDR3 protein: CASSRSGQGVRYGYTF; CDR3 DNA: TGTGCCAGCAGCCGGTCGGGACAGGGAGTCCGATATGGCTACACCTTC
D gene: TRBD1; CDR3 length: 15; J gene: TRBJ1-2; V gene: TRBV5-1; clone size: .; CDR3 protein: CASSPGTGLMRGYTF; CDR3 DNA: TGCGCCAGCAGCCCGGGGACAGGGTTAATGAGAGGCTACACCTTC
D gene: .; CDR3 length: 14; J gene: TRBJ1-3; V gene: TRBV5-1; clone size: .; CDR3 protein: CASSLAGVGNTIYF; CDR3 DNA: TGCGCCAGCAGCTTGGCAGGGGTTGGAAACACCATATATTTT
D gene: TRBD2; CDR3 length: 16; J gene: TRBJ2-3; V gene: TRBV10-3; clone size: .; CDR3 protein: CAIMERAGVGTDTQYF; CDR3 DNA: TGTGCCATCATGGAGCGGGCGGGGGTCGGGACAGATACGCAGTATTTT
D gene: .; CDR3 length: 17; J gene: TRBJ2-1; V gene: TRBV29-1; clone size: .; CDR3 protein: CSVESIMFSGSYNEQFF; CDR3 DNA: TGCAGCGTTGAATCCATAATGTTTTCAGGGTCGTACAATGAGCAGTTCTTC
D gene: TRBD1; CDR3 length: 15; J gene: TRBJ1-1; V gene: TRBV5-1; clone size: .; CDR3 protein: CASSLGQGGLTEAFF; CDR3 DNA: TGCGCCAGCAGCTTGGGACAGGGAGGATTGACTGAAGCTTTCTTT
D gene: TRBD1; CDR3 length: 15; J gene: TRBJ1-5; V gene: TRBV28; clone size: .; CDR3 protein: CASSPGTGGGQPQHF; CDR3 DNA: TGTGCCAGCAGTCCCGGGACAGGGGGCGGGCAGCCCCAGCATTTT
D gene: TRBD1; CDR3 length: 14; J gene: TRBJ2-2; V gene: TRBV27; clone size: .; CDR3 protein: CASSPGQVPGELFF; CDR3 DNA: TGTGCCAGCAGTCCCGGACAGGTTCCCGGGGAGCTGTTTTTT
D gene: .; CDR3 length: 13; J gene: TRBJ1-5; V gene: TRBV29-1; clone size: few; CDR3 protein: CSVRASVNQPQHF; CDR3 DNA: TGCAGCGTCAGGGCCTCGGTCAATCAGCCCCAGCATTTT
D gene: .; CDR3 length: 12; J gene: TRBJ1-2; V gene: TRBV27; clone size: .; CDR3 protein: CASTAGVNGYTF; CDR3 DNA: TGTGCCAGCACCGCCGGGGTCAATGGCTACACCTTC
D gene: .; CDR3 length: 12; J gene: TRBJ1-1; V gene: TRBV14; clone size: .; CDR3 protein: CASSQESVQAFF; CDR3 DNA: TGTGCCAGCAGCCAAGAGAGCGTGCAAGCTTTCTTT
D gene: .; CDR3 length: 12; J gene: TRBJ2-1; V gene: TRBV25-1; clone size: once; CDR3 protein: CASSRVYNEQFF; CDR3 DNA: TGTGCCAGTAGCAGGGTTTACAATGAGCAGTTCTTC
D gene: .; CDR3 length: 16; J gene: TRBJ1-4; V gene: TRBV7-9; clone size: .; CDR3 protein: CASSSPAGGTNEKLFF; CDR3 DNA: TGTGCCAGCAGCTCCCCCGCAGGAGGAACTAATGAAAAACTGTTTTTT
D gene: TRBD1; CDR3 length: 15; J gene: TRBJ1-2; V gene: TRBV14; clone size: .; CDR3 protein: CASSQPGQGAEGYTF; CDR3 DNA: TGTGCCAGCAGCCAACCGGGACAGGGGGCTGAGGGCTACACCTTC
D gene: TRBD1; CDR3 length: 17; J gene: TRBJ1-2; V gene: TRBV24-1; clone size: .; CDR3 protein: CATSDLRGQQGAYGYTF; CDR3 DNA: TGTGCCACCAGTGATTTGCGAGGTCAACAGGGGGCCTATGGCTACACCTTC
D gene: TRBD1; CDR3 length: 15; J gene: TRBJ2-7; V gene: TRBV5-1; clone size: .; CDR3 protein: CASSREGQGTYEQYF; CDR3 DNA: TGCGCCAGCAGCCGGGAGGGACAGGGGACCTACGAGCAGTACTTC
D gene: .; CDR3 length: 14; J gene: TRBJ1-4; V gene: TRBV6-5; clone size: .; CDR3 protein: CATRGGSTNEKLFF; CDR3 DNA: TGTGCCACCCGCGGCGGGTCAACTAATGAAAAACTGTTTTTT